The T cell receptor beta chain under discussion was sequenced for a study of control samples from healthy donors and cancer patients (dated by TCRdb to 2020 to 2021). The cysteine opens and the phenylalanine closes a CDR3 of 14 amino acids. Only the CDR3 DNA stays, 42 bases, in frame from base 1. V is reduced by 7 bases and J by 0 bases, leaving a spacing of 10 bases between them. Sequences MNHEY (CDR1) and SVGEGT (CDR2) are obtained from the germline V gene. To note about this clone: Its specific antigen is unknown. Per-base quality was not reported, and no clone a single base away is much larger than it.

The receptor library was made with the immunoSEQ multiplex PCR assay. What TCRdb holds here is the immuneACCESS table cut down to in-frame rearrangements. Part of the clones is not present; checked against another copy, under half of the missing clones reflect an unresolved V gene, and the others are unexplained. The sample yields 120,000 or so clones; roughly 84% were counted once. The biggest ten clones account for about 8.7% of the sample. The V gene is TRBV6-2 or TRBV6-3 and the J gene is TRBJ1-3; the D gene is unclear. The receptor's source is a man aged 40-49 years in good health. Sequenced input: blood. CDR3 protein: CASTPRTSGNTIYF. In nucleotide form, the sequence is TGTGCCAGCACCCCCCGGACCTCTGGAAACACCATATATTTT.